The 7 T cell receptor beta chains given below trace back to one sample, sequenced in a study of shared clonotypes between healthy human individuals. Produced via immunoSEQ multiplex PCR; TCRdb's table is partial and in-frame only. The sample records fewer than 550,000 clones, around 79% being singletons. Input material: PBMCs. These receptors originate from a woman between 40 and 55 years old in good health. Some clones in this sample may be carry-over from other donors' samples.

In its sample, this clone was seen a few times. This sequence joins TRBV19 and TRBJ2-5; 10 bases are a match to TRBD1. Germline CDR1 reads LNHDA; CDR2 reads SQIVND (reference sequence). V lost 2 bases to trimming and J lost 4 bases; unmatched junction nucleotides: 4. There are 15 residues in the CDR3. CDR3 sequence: CASSISGTGAETQYF. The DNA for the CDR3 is TGTGCCAGTAGTATAAGCGGGACAGGGGCAGAGACCCAGTACTTC.

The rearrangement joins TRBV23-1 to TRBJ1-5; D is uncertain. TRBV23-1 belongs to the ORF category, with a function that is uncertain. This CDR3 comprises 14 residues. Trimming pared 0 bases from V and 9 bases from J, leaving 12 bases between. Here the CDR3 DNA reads TGCGCCAGCAGTCAATCGAGTGAATCATCGCCCCAGCATTTT. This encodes CASSQSSESSPQHF.

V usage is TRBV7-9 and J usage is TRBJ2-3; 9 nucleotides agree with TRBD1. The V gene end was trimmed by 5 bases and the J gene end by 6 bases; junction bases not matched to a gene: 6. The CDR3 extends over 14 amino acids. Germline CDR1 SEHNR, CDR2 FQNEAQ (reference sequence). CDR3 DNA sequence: TGTGCCAGCAGCGTCCGGGACAGGGCTGATACGCAGTATTTT. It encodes CASSVRDRADTQYF.

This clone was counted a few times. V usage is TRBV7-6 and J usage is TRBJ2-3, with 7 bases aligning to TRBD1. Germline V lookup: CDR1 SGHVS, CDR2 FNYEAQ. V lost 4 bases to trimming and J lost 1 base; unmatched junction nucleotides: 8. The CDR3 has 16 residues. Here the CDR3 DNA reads TGTGCCAGCAGCTCGTTGACAGGGAAGGGCACAGATACGCAGTATTTT. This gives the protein CASSSLTGKGTDTQYF.

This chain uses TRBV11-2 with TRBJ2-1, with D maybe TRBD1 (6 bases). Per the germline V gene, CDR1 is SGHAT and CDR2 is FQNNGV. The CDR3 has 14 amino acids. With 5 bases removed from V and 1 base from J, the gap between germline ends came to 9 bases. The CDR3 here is CASSPQGSYNEQFF. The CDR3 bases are TGTGCCAGCAGCCCACAGGGTTCCTACAATGAGCAGTTCTTC.

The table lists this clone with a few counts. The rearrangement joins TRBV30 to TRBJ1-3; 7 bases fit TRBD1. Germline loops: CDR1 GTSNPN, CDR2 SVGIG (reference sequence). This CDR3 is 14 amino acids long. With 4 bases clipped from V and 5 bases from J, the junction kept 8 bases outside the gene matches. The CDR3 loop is CAWNRDSKRNTIYF. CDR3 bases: TGTGCCTGGAACCGGGACAGTAAGCGAAACACCATATATTTT.

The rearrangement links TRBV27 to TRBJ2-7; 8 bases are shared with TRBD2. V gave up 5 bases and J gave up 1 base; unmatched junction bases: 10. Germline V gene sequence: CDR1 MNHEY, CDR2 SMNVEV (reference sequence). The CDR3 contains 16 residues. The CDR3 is CASSRLRGGLSYEQYF. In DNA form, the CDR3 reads TGTGCCAGCAGTCGCCTACGGGGGGGCCTATCCTACGAGCAGTACTTC.